Following are 5 T cell receptor beta chains from one sample sequenced in a study of vaccination and CD4 T cells after COVID-19. Cultured CD4+ T-cell DNA underwent Oncomine TCR Beta short-read sequencing. TCRdb reprocessed the PCR reads with MiXCR, giving one entry per CDR3 protein. The sample lists approximately 15,000 distinct CDR3 sequences, about 60% occurring once. The antigens these receptors bind are not known. Stated treatment: roughly 11-day PBMC culture with coronavirus spike peptide pools or control peptides (ViraFEST assay). What was sequenced was CD4+ T cells from blood, cultured in vitro. The receptors come from a human donor who had recovered from COVID-19.

The rearrangement joins TRBV28 to TRBJ1-2, with D maybe TRBD1 (5 bases). The CDR3 runs 16 residues. Per germline, CDR1 MDHEN and CDR2 SYDVKM. The germline V and J ends were trimmed by 3 bases and 5 bases, with 19 bases remaining between them. CDR3 protein: CASSLDGGVSPYGYTF. CDR3 in DNA: TGTGCCAGCAGTTTGGATGGGGGGGTTTCCCCTTATGGCTACACCTTC.

The gene calls are TRBV5-1 and TRBJ2-3, with 7 bases aligning to TRBD1. Trimming cost V 3 bases and J 2 bases; bases outside gene matches: 9. The CDR3 loop spans 16 amino acids. In germline, CDR1 is SGHRS, CDR2 YFSETQ. In DNA, the CDR3 is TGCGCCAGCAGCTCAACAGGGGATTATAACACAGATACGCAGTATTTT. Translating gives CASSSTGDYNTDTQYF. The whole variable domain, remainder taken from reference TRBV5-1 and TRBJ2-3, is KAGVTQTPRYLIKTRGQQVTLSCSPISGHRSVSWYQQTPGQGLQFLFEYFSETQRNKGNFPGRFSGRQFSNSRSEMNVSTLELGDSALYLCASSSTGDYNTDTQYFGPGTRLTVL.

This clonotype turned up a few times. The CDR3: CASSDRGSSNYGYTF. CDR3 DNA: TGTGCCAGCAGTGACAGGGGGTCCTCCAACTATGGCTACACCTTC. The V call is TRBV6-1, the J call TRBJ1-2, with 7 bases aligning to TRBD1. CDR1 MNHNS and CDR2 SASEGT come from the germline V gene. V lost 3 bases to trimming and J lost 2 bases; unmatched junction nucleotides: 6. This CDR3 is 15 amino acids long.

This sequence joins TRBV7-3 and TRBJ1-2; D might be TRBD1 (6 bases). The V end was cut by 3 bases, the J end by 6 bases, with 17 bases between. This CDR3 spans 15 amino acids. Per the germline V gene, CDR1 is SGHTA and CDR2 is FQGTGA. The CDR3 coding sequence is TGTGCCAGCAGCTTGGTTGGAGGGAAGGGGGATGGCTACACCTTC. Protein: CASSLVGGKGDGYTF.

This sequence joins TRBV7-3 and TRBJ1-6; 7 bases line up with TRBD1. J lost 4 bases, V lost 6 bases, and 9 bases had no gene match. The CDR3 length is 16 residues. From germline, CDR1 is SGHTA and CDR2 FQGTGA. The CDR3 reads CASSKDRRGYNSPLHF. CDR3 bases: TGTGCCAGCAGTAAGGACAGGCGGGGTTATAATTCACCCCTCCACTTT.